This TCR beta chain was recorded in a study of T-cell reconstitution after alpha-beta-depleted transplantation in children. The sample holds many counts of this clonotype. What it binds is unknown. The length of the CDR3 is 14 residues. V lost 4 bases and J 4 bases, leaving 12 bases between the germline ends. Germline V gives CDR1 MNHEY, CDR2 SMNVEV (reference sequence). Notes on the study in general: T-cell numbers and diversity, one year after transplant, stemmed largely from T cells that were newly produced. TCRbeta diversity was high at day 60 in some patients (a result of surviving recipient T cells and thymic progenitors).

Using unique molecular identifiers, the investigators prepared the TCRbeta library. TCRdb redid the calling of the PCR reads with MiXCR, one entry per CDR3 protein. The sample lists around 200,000 distinct CDR3 sequences; roughly 11% were seen once. J is TRBJ2-3 and V is TRBV27; tentatively, D is TRBD2 (5 bases). This sequence originates from a child less than two years old with acute myeloid leukemia, due to receive a stem cell transplant. Material: PBMCs, obtained before TCRalphabeta/CD19-depleted stem cell transplant. The CDR3 sequence is CASSSHGRADTQYF. The CDR3 coding sequence is TGTGCCAGCAGTTCTCACGGGCGGGCAGATACGCAGTATTTT.